A selection of T cell receptor beta chains follows, all from one sample in a study of a mutant IDH1 vaccine in newly diagnosed glioma. Measured with immunoSEQ multiplex PCR; TCRdb has only the in-frame clones, and not every one. The sample records 50,000 to 70,000 clones, about 81% being singletons. Their antigen targets remain unknown. The sample was PBMCs, taken from a glioma patient whose treatment included an IDH1 peptide vaccine. These receptors all stem from a woman aged 40 to 50 with glioma. Some clones in this sample may be carry-over from other donors' samples. Each CDR3 is given with its conserved first and last residue. A D gene is named only where the DNA matches it firmly. The size of a clone is reported for some rows only, either as once, few or many, or as a class for expanded clones.

>-|-|TRBJ2-3|TRBV6-1
CASSDGVGGTDTQYF
TGTGCCAGCAGTGATGGGGTTGGGGGGACAGATACGCAGTATTTT
>-|TRBD1|TRBJ1-2|TRBV19
CASRELMDRDYGYTF
TGTGCCAGTAGAGAGCTGATGGACAGGGACTATGGCTACACCTTC
>-|TRBD1|TRBJ1-6|TRBV5-6
CASSPPGQGRNSPLHF
TGTGCCAGCAGCCCGCCCGGACAGGGGAGGAATTCACCCCTCCACTTT
>-|TRBD2|TRBJ2-2|TRBV4-1
CASSQRTSGGADTGELFF
TGCGCCAGCAGCCAACGGACTAGCGGGGGGGCCGATACCGGGGAGCTGTTTTTT
>-|TRBD2|TRBJ2-3|TRBV9
CASSVAGGSTDTQYF
TGTGCCAGCAGCGTAGCGGGGGGGAGCACAGATACGCAGTATTTT
>-|TRBD1|TRBJ1-1|TRBV19
CASRGAGLNTEAFF
TGTGCCAGCAGGGGGGCAGGGCTGAACACTGAAGCTTTCTTT
>-|-|TRBJ2-2|TRBV4-2
CASSVTSNTGELFF
TGTGCCAGCAGCGTGACCTCAAACACCGGGGAGCTGTTTTTT
>-|-|TRBJ2-1|TRBV9
CASSDSDESRFEQFF
TGTGCCAGCAGCGATAGCGATGAGTCCCGGTTTGAGCAGTTCTTC
>-|-|TRBJ2-5|TRBV18
CASSPAGRETQYF
TGTGCCAGCTCCCCAGCAGGGAGGGAGACCCAGTACTTC
>-|-|TRBJ1-1|TRBV5-6
CASSRRVKGTEAFF
TGTGCCAGCAGCCGCCGGGTTAAGGGGACTGAAGCTTTCTTT
>-|TRBD2|TRBJ2-3|TRBV9
CASSVGAAGGFSTDTQYF
TGTGCCAGCAGCGTAGGTGCGGCGGGGGGGTTTAGCACAGATACGCAGTATTTT
>-|-|TRBJ2-5|TRBV14
CASSQDWGSETQYF
TGTGCCAGCAGCCAAGATTGGGGCTCGGAGACCCAGTACTTC
>-|-|TRBJ2-2|TRBV19
CASGDRGELFF
TGTGCCAGTGGAGATAGGGGGGAGCTGTTTTTT
>-|-|TRBJ2-7|TRBV18
CASSPGPLGVEQYF
TGTGCCAGCTCACCAGGGCCTTTGGGGGTCGAGCAGTACTTC
>-|TRBD1|TRBJ2-7|TRBV2
CASRENRGPYEQYF
TGTGCCAGCAGAGAAAACAGGGGACCCTACGAGCAGTACTTC
>-|TRBD1|TRBJ1-2|TRBV14
CASSPTTGVGYTF
TGTGCCAGCAGCCCGACGACAGGGGTCGGCTACACCTTC
>few|-|TRBJ1-3|TRBV7-9
CASSPPGNTIYF
TGTGCCAGCAGCCCTCCTGGAAACACCATATATTTT
>-|-|TRBJ1-4|TRBV5-1
CASSLDPSNEKLFF
TGCGCCAGCAGCTTAGACCCTAGTAATGAAAAACTGTTTTTT
>few|-|TRBJ1-2|TRBV6-5
CASSYDGRLHGYTF
TGTGCCAGCAGTTATGACGGCAGGCTCCATGGCTACACCTTC
>-|TRBD1|TRBJ1-1|TRBV5-4
CASSSTYRDRGTEAFF
TGTGCCAGCAGTTCTACGTACCGGGACAGGGGGACTGAAGCTTTCTTT
>-|-|TRBJ1-2|TRBV5-4
CASSFQGDYGYTF
TGTGCCAGCAGCTTCCAGGGTGACTATGGCTACACCTTC
>-|-|TRBJ2-2|TRBV13
CASSYGVNTGELFF
TGTGCCAGCAGCTATGGAGTGAACACCGGGGAGCTGTTTTTT
>-|-|TRBJ2-3|TRBV11-2
CASSLERRDTQYF
TGTGCCAGCAGCTTAGAGAGACGGGATACGCAGTATTTT
>few|-|TRBJ1-1|TRBV9
CASSVAAGGTEAFF
TGTGCCAGCAGCGTAGCGGCGGGGGGCACTGAAGCTTTCTTT
>-|TRBD2|TRBJ2-7|TRBV18
CASSPGTSGSHEQYF
TGTGCCAGCTCACCAGGGACTAGCGGGAGCCACGAGCAGTACTTC
>-|-|TRBJ2-3|TRBV5-6
CASSLGLKSDTQYF
TGTGCCAGCAGCTTGGGACTGAAGTCAGATACGCAGTATTTT